Listed here are 14 T cell receptor beta chains from one sample, sequenced in a study of cytomegalovirus exposure and HLA in healthy donors. The PCR contained 60 Vbeta and 13 Jbeta primers. Only in-frame clones appear in the TCRdb table, and some are missing; sequencing was by immunoSEQ multiplex PCR. Of approximately 89,000 clones listed, approximately 76% are singletons. Sequencing was done on a sample of PBMCs. Every receptor here comes from a man aged 25 to 40 in good health and CMV-seropositive.

This chain uses TRBV7-8 with TRBJ1-1; 7 bases line up with TRBD1. V shed 3 bases and J 6 bases; nucleotides not matched to a gene: 7. Per germline, CDR1 SGHVS and CDR2 FQNEAQ. The CDR3 spans 14 residues. Here the CDR3 reads CASSLTATGAEAFF. DNA for the CDR3: TGTGCCAGCAGCTTGACAGCAACAGGGGCTGAAGCTTTCTTT.

This clone occurred a few times. The CDR3 here is CASSSGATNEKLFF. The CDR3, as DNA: TGCGCCAGCAGCTCGGGAGCAACTAATGAAAAACTGTTTTTT. The chain combines TRBV5-1 with TRBJ1-4; no clear D. CDR3 length: 14 amino acids. Germline lookup yields CDR1 SGHRS and CDR2 YFSETQ. Trimming removed 3 bases at V and 0 bases at J, with 6 bases between.

As for this clone: Mismatch with germline at one junction end may stem from a read error. The V gene is TRBV7-9, the J gene TRBJ1-2; 11 bases agree with TRBD1. Germline CDR1 is SEHNR and CDR2 is FQNEAQ (reference sequence). This CDR3 spans 15 amino acids. The CDR3 sequence is CSSSFGTGGDYGYTF. The CDR3 bases are TGTTCCAGCAGCTTCGGGACAGGGGGAGACTATGGCTACACCTTC.

About this clone: Different DNA sequences within this sample yield the same CDR3. The genes are TRBV19 and TRBJ2-7; D not certain. This CDR3 comprises 13 residues. CDR1 is LNHDA, CDR2 SQIVND, per germline (reference sequence). Between the trimmed V and J ends, which lost 3 bases and 0 bases, there was a span of 6 bases. The CDR3 spells CASSMGSSYEQYF. The CDR3 nucleotides are TGTGCCAGTAGTATGGGCAGCTCCTACGAGCAGTACTTC.

The gene calls are TRBV6-1 and TRBJ2-5; 7 positions agree with TRBD2. V trimming: 3 bases; J trimming: 5 bases; junction bases outside the gene matches: 6. Germline V lookup: CDR1 MNHNS, CDR2 SASEGT. The CDR3 sequence is 14 residues long. The CDR3 nucleotides are TGTGCCAGCAGTGATGGACTAGAGGGGGAGACCCAGTACTTC. It translates to CASSDGLEGETQYF.

The table lists this clone with a few counts. The chain has TRBV5-6 and TRBJ1-5, with D possibly TRBD1 on 5 matching bases. The ends were cut back, 1 base at V and 11 bases at J, with 16 bases in the middle. CDR3 length equals 14 residues. Per germline, CDR1 SGHDT and CDR2 YYEEEE. The CDR3 coding sequence is TGTGCCAGCAGCTTGTCGGGACTTTTCAGGGCCCAGCATTTT. This codes for CASSLSGLFRAQHF.

The chain joins TRBV28 to TRBJ1-1; D unclear. The CDR3 is 13 amino acids. Germline CDR1 is MDHEN and CDR2 is SYDVKM. The ends were cut back, 4 bases at V and 4 bases at J, with 10 bases in the middle. Here the CDR3 reads CASSSGELTEAFF. Here the CDR3 DNA reads TGTGCCAGCAGTTCCGGGGAACTCACTGAAGCTTTCTTT.

Notes on this clone: The sample holds other DNA sequences that translate to the same CDR3. The V gene is TRBV6-5, the J gene TRBJ2-3; 7 bases map to TRBD1. Germline assignment: CDR1 MNHEY and CDR2 SVGAGI. This CDR3 contains 15 residues. V lost 1 base and J lost 0; bases outside the gene matches: 1. This CDR3 reads CASSYLGQSTDTQYF. The CDR3 DNA sequence: TGTGCCAGCAGTTACTTGGGACAGAGCACAGATACGCAGTATTTT.

This sequence joins TRBV28 and TRBJ1-3, with D uncertain. CDR1 is MDHEN and CDR2 is SYDVKM in the germline V gene. Between the trimmed V and J ends, which lost 6 bases and 1 base, there was a span of 16 bases. CDR3 length: 16 amino acids. In DNA, the CDR3 is TGTGCCAGCAGCGACACTGCTTTCGGTTCTGGAAACACCATATATTTT. Amino acid sequence: CASSDTAFGSGNTIYF.

The rearrangement links TRBV4-2 to TRBJ2-7; TRBD2 agrees at 10 bases. Germline values: CDR1 LGHNA, CDR2 YNFKEQ. CDR3 length: 16 residues. With 1 base clipped from V and 0 bases from J, the junction kept 3 bases outside the gene matches. This CDR3 is CASSQGTSGNSYEQYF. CDR3 bases: TGTGCCAGCAGCCAAGGGACTAGCGGAAACTCCTACGAGCAGTACTTC.

J is TRBJ1-1 and V is TRBV10-3; D is ambiguous. Between the trimmed V and J ends, which lost 4 bases and 1 base, there was a span of 7 bases. Germline V gene lookup returns CDR1 ENHRY and CDR2 SYGVKD. The CDR3 length is 13 residues. This CDR3 is CAISGAGNTEAFF. The CDR3 nucleotides read TGTGCCATCAGTGGGGCGGGGAACACTGAAGCTTTCTTT.

The rearrangement links TRBV9 to TRBJ1-3; D gene unclear. V was clipped by 5 bases and J by 0 bases, with 12 bases between them. Germline values: CDR1 SGDLS, CDR2 YYNGEE. The CDR3 covers 15 residues. CDR3 sequence reads: CASSLQSGSGNTIYF. The DNA for the CDR3 is TGTGCCAGCAGTTTACAGAGTGGCTCTGGAAACACCATATATTTT.

This sequence joins TRBV7-2 and TRBJ2-7; 9 bases are a match to TRBD1. The CDR3 is 15 amino acids. The ends lost 3 bases at V and 4 bases at J; junction bases unmatched: 7. Germline assignment: CDR1 SGHTA and CDR2 FQGNSA. As DNA, the CDR3 is TGTGCCAGCAGCTTCATGGGGACAGGGCGGTACGAGCAGTACTTC. It is translated as CASSFMGTGRYEQYF.

This sequence joins TRBV10-3 and TRBJ1-3; 8 bases match TRBD1. Germline lookup yields CDR1 ENHRY and CDR2 SYGVKD. There are 14 residues in the CDR3. The V and J ends lost 6 bases and 3 bases, in that order; junction bases with no gene match: 4. CDR3 in DNA: TGTGCCATCAGCAGGGGGCAGAATGGAAACACCATATATTTT. This encodes CAISRGQNGNTIYF.